This T cell receptor (beta chain) emerged from a study of blood T cells in healthy people across ages. Study-wide background: In model experiments, template switching was able to capture about one barcoded beta molecule for every two T cells that were present.

Only a few counts were recorded for this clonotype. The CDR3 extends over 16 amino acids. The germline V gene encodes CDR1 SGHRS and CDR2 YFSETQ. Trimming stripped 0 bases from V and 9 bases from J, with 19 bases between. The second PCR ran about 6 to 12 cycles with a sample-barcoded 5' primer and J-beta primers. A tag from a template-switch adaptor with 12 random nucleotides marked each cDNA molecule. Each CDR3 protein gets one entry after TCRdb re-called the 5' RACE reads with MiXCR. The sample has about 570,000 distinct CDR3 sequences; around 27% are singletons. The same sample was also studied in work on T cells of mothers and their children. Turning to that study: The study recruited a few healthy Caucasian mothers and their six children as donors. When the second PCR was run, its M1S primer added sample barcodes and 2-4 random nucleotides.

The receptor was derived from a boy between 2 and 10 years old in good health. The V gene is TRBV5-1, the J gene TRBJ1-5; D is unclear. The sample taken for sequencing was blood. The CDR3 DNA sequence: TGCGCCAGCAGCTTGGTTCCGGGCAAACCGGGTGGGCCCCAGCATTTT. This encodes CASSLVPGKPGGPQHF.